This T cell receptor (beta chain) was recorded in a study of molecular identifiers for immune sequencing clone quantification. Study information: Five aliquots were made in replicates from the RNA of roughly 21,000 or 96,000 naive CD8 cells, and four were sequenced.

Preparation methods for the bulk TCR libraries were those previously described, with listed TCR primers. TCRdb re-analysed the PCR reads in MiXCR, keeping a single row per CDR3 protein. Seen here are 250,000 to 350,000 distinct CDR3 sequences, about a fifth observed once, and the top ten hold about 0.81%. Naive CD8 T cell sorting was performed on the CD8+CD4-CCR7+CD45RA+ phenotype. The CDR3 extends over 15 amino acids. Germline V gene data show CDR1 as MNHEY and CDR2 as SVGAGI. Germline trimming cut 2 bases from V and 4 bases from J; bases unmatched to any gene: 2. At least ten counts were recorded for this clonotype.

The sequence was collected from a human donor in good health. Some libraries in this study had Jurkat cell RNA spiked in. The chain carries TRBV6-5 and TRBJ2-1, with 10 bases aligning to TRBD2. Specimen: naive CD8+ T cells from blood, with Jurkat cell RNA spiked in. Subset in this sample: FACS-sorted CD8+CD4-CCR7+CD45RA+ naive T cells. The CDR3 is CASSYISGRYNEQFF. DNA for the CDR3: TGTGCCAGCAGTTACATTAGCGGGAGGTACAATGAGCAGTTCTTC.